The 27 T cell receptor beta chains below all came from one sample that was sequenced in a study of T cell repertoires and HLA-DP antigens. Antigens of these TCRs are unknown. Sequenced by immunoSEQ multiplex PCR; TCRdb stores in-frame clones only, minus some. The profile covers some 110,000 clones, with almost 95% appearing a single time and around 0.3% taken by the ten largest. The sequencing sample was made of CD4+ T cells from PBMCs. These receptors originate from a woman between 18 and 29 years old in good health and CMV-seronegative.

The gene calls are TRBV4-2 and TRBJ2-1; D uncertain. In germline, CDR1 is LGHNA, CDR2 YNFKEQ. Trimming removed 0 bases at V and 9 bases at J, with 6 bases between. The CDR3 covers 12 residues. The CDR3: CASSQDWGEQFF. Written as DNA, the CDR3 is TGTGCCAGCAGCCAAGATTGGGGTGAGCAGTTCTTC.

The gene calls are TRBV7-2 and TRBJ1-6; D gene uncertain. The CDR3 is 15 amino acids. Trimming stripped 5 bases from V and 2 bases from J, with 10 bases between. Germline-derived CDR1 and CDR2 are SGHTA and FQGNSA. CDR3 in amino acids: CASSEGGTYNSPLHF. The CDR3 DNA reads TGTGCCAGCAGCGAGGGCGGCACCTATAATTCACCCCTCCACTTT.

The chain carries TRBV6-5 and TRBJ1-2; no definite D call. Germline assignment: CDR1 MNHEY and CDR2 SVGAGI. The CDR3 extends over 15 amino acids. V lost 2 bases to trimming and J lost 1 base, with 11 bases between them. CDR3 bases: TGTGCCAGCAGTTACGTCGCCTGGGGTAACTATGGCTACACCTTC. Encoded protein: CASSYVAWGNYGYTF.

The J gene is TRBJ2-7, the V gene TRBV9, with 7 bases matching TRBD2. The junction had 13 bases not matched to a gene; V was cut back by 4 bases and J by 6 bases. The germline V gene encodes CDR1 SGDLS and CDR2 YYNGEE. The CDR3 runs to 15 residues. CDR3: CASSPLREASSEQYF. The CDR3 DNA follows: TGTGCCAGCAGCCCACTCCGGGAGGCTAGCTCCGAGCAGTACTTC.

This chain joins TRBV18 and TRBJ2-7, with 9 nucleotides matching TRBD2. Trimming took 6 bases from V and 3 from J; bases not matched to a gene: 6. The CDR3 has 14 residues. In germline, CDR1 is KGHSH, CDR2 LQKENI. DNA of the CDR3: TGTGCCAGCTCGCTTTCGCGGGAGGGCTACGAGCAGTACGTC. It is translated as CASSLSREGYEQYV.

The V and J genes are TRBV5-4 and TRBJ2-2, with 9 bases matching TRBD1. Germline trimming cut 4 bases from V and 0 bases from J; bases unmatched to any gene: 4. Germline V lookup: CDR1 SGHNT, CDR2 YYREEE (reference sequence). The CDR3 totals 16 residues. The CDR3 region is CASSAGTGTNTGELFF. DNA for the CDR3: TGTGCCAGCAGCGCCGGGACAGGGACGAACACCGGGGAGCTGTTTTTT. Full variable domain (missing parts from reference TRBV5-4 and TRBJ2-2): ETGVTQSPTHLIKTRGQQVTLRCSSQSGHNTVSWYQQALGQGPQFIFQYYREEENGRGNFPPRFSGLQFPNYSSELNVNALELDDSALYLCASSAGTGTNTGELFFGEGSRLTVL.

The rearrangement joins TRBV11-2 to TRBJ1-3; no clear D gene. Trimming pared 7 bases from V and 0 bases from J, leaving 16 bases between. The germline CDR1 and CDR2 sequences are SGHAT and FQNNGV. The CDR3 spans 16 residues. CDR3 region: CASTSRSAGSGNTIYF. CDR3 nucleotides: TGTGCCAGCACCTCCCGCTCGGCAGGCTCTGGAAACACCATATATTTT. Complete variable domain (other parts from reference TRBV11-2 and TRBJ1-3): EAGVAQSPRYKIIEKRQSVAFWCNPISGHATLYWYQQILGQGPKLLIQFQNNGVVDDSQLPKDRFSAERLKGVDSTLKIQPAKLEDSAVYLCASTSRSAGSGNTIYFGEGSWLTVV.

Details on this clone: This specimen includes other DNA sequences encoding the same CDR3. V usage is TRBV7-2 and J usage is TRBJ2-3, with 11 bases lining up with TRBD2. Per germline, CDR1 SGHTA and CDR2 FQGNSA. This CDR3 contains 14 residues. V shed 5 bases and J 5 bases; nucleotides not matched to a gene: 3. The DNA for the CDR3 is TGTGCCAGCAGCCTTGGGACTAGCGGAGATACGCAGTATTTT. This codes for CASSLGTSGDTQYF.

The gene calls are TRBV7-3 and TRBJ1-1, with 7 bases identical to TRBD1. This CDR3 has 13 residues. Germline V lookup: CDR1 SGHTA, CDR2 FQGTGA. Trimming cost V 3 bases and J 4 bases; bases outside gene matches: 2. CDR3 DNA: TGTGCCAGCAGCTTGACAGGGCTCACTGAAGCTTTCTTT. Translation: CASSLTGLTEAFF.

The gene calls are TRBV7-8 and TRBJ2-7; D possibly corresponds to TRBD1 (6 bases). The CDR3 length is 15 residues. With 3 bases removed from V and 3 bases from J, the gap between germline ends came to 15 bases. Germline assignment: CDR1 SGHVS and CDR2 FQNEAQ. For the CDR3, the DNA is TGTGCCAGCAGCTTTGAGGGGGTCCCCATCTACGAGCAGTACGTC. Amino acid sequence: CASSFEGVPIYEQYV.

The CDR3 DNA follows: TGTGCCAGCAGCATTCGAAGGACAGGGGGCTTCCAAGAGACCCAGTACTTC. Translation gives CASSIRRTGGFQETQYF. The chain recombines TRBV28 with TRBJ2-5, with 11 nucleotides matching TRBD1. Germline values: CDR1 MDHEN, CDR2 SYDVKM. V shed 6 bases, J shed 1 base, and the junction held 10 bases outside the gene matches. The CDR3 sequence is 17 residues long.

This clone has only one observation. The chain carries TRBV6-5 and TRBJ2-7; D unclear. Between the trimmed V and J ends, which lost 6 bases and 2 bases, there was a span of 14 bases. The CDR3 covers 14 residues. Germline V gene lookup returns CDR1 MNHEY and CDR2 SVGAGI. The DNA of the CDR3 is TGTGCCAGCAGCACGGACCCAAGGACCTACGAGCAGTACGTC. It is translated as CASSTDPRTYEQYV.

CDR3 nucleotide sequence: TGTGCCTGGAGTCCGCAGGGCGGGGAGCTGTTTTTT. This translates into CAWSPQGGELFF. The V call is TRBV30, the J call TRBJ2-2, with D perhaps matching TRBD1 (5 bases). This CDR3 is built from 12 residues. Trimming left V 2 bases short and J 7 bases short, with 8 bases between. Germline loops: CDR1 GTSNPN, CDR2 SVGIG (reference sequence).

V gene TRBV2 combines with J gene TRBJ1-3; D is ambiguous. The CDR3 loop spans 15 amino acids. Germline lookup yields CDR1 SNHLY and CDR2 FYNNEI. Trimming removed 4 bases from V and 2 bases from J, with 12 bases in between. The CDR3 protein is CASSVEGFPGNTIYF. CDR3 DNA: TGTGCCAGCAGTGTGGAGGGCTTCCCTGGAAACACCATATATTTT. The full variable domain, completed using reference TRBV2 and TRBJ1-3, is EPEVTQTPSHQVTQMGQEVILRCVPISNHLYFYWYRQILGQKVEFLVSFYNNEISEKSEIFDDQFSVERPDGSNFTLKIRSTKLEDSAMYFCASSVEGFPGNTIYFGEGSWLTVV.

This clone was picked up a small number of times. CDR3 sequence reads: CATSRAAQEKLFF. The CDR3 DNA reads TGTGCCACCAGCAGAGCTGCTCAAGAAAAACTGTTTTTT. V gene TRBV15 combines with J gene TRBJ1-4, with no clear D. In germline, CDR1 is LNHNV, CDR2 YYDKDF (reference sequence). The CDR3 has 13 amino acids. Trimming stripped 1 base from V and 8 bases from J, with 8 bases between.

The rearrangement links TRBV9 to TRBJ1-2; 7 nucleotides line up with TRBD1. The V segment lost 0 bases and the J segment 8 bases; nucleotides outside the gene matches: 7. The CDR3 length is 14 residues. Germline assignment: CDR1 SGDLS and CDR2 YYNGEE. The CDR3 region is CASSVALDRVGYTF. The CDR3 DNA follows: TGTGCCAGCAGCGTAGCCCTCGACAGGGTCGGCTACACCTTC.

The V call is TRBV7-6, the J call TRBJ2-3; D is unresolved. Germline lookup yields CDR1 SGHVS and CDR2 FNYEAQ. V lost 1 base and J 0 bases, leaving 14 bases between the germline ends. This CDR3 has 17 residues. The CDR3 DNA is TGTGCCAGCAGCTTAGTAACCGCGGCCATTAGCACAGATACGCAGTATTTT. This gives the protein CASSLVTAAISTDTQYF.

The chain links TRBV28 to TRBJ1-5, with D possibly TRBD1 on 6 matching bases. CDR3 length: 16 amino acids. Trimming removed 2 bases from V and 0 bases from J, with 11 bases in between. From germline, CDR1 is MDHEN and CDR2 SYDVKM. The DNA for the CDR3 is TGTGCCAGCAGTTTAAGGACAGTCTTTAGCAATCAGCCCCAGCATTTT. It yields the protein CASSLRTVFSNQPQHF.

V usage is TRBV7-3 and J usage is TRBJ2-2; perhaps TRBD1 as D (6 bases). V was shortened by 4 bases and J by 4 bases, with 13 bases between the two germline ends. This CDR3 is 15 amino acids long. The germline V gene encodes CDR1 SGHTA and CDR2 FQGTGA. The CDR3 DNA follows: TGTGCCAGCAGCTACACAGGGAAGGGCACCGGGGAGCTGTTTTTT. This sequence encodes CASSYTGKGTGELFF.

The V gene is TRBV11-2, the J gene TRBJ2-7; a weak D match, TRBD1 (5 bases). V was shortened by 5 bases and J by 7 bases, with 24 bases between the two germline ends. Germline V gene data show CDR1 as SGHAT and CDR2 as FQNNGV. The CDR3 has 16 residues. The CDR3 sequence: CASSRPGQGARKEQYF. DNA for the CDR3: TGTGCCAGCAGCCGACCCGGGCAAGGGGCGCGGAAGGAGCAGTACTTC.

CDR3 in amino acids: CASSFLRPGASTEAFF. DNA of the CDR3: TGTGCCAGCAGTTTCTTGCGTCCGGGGGCAAGCACTGAAGCTTTCTTT. The genes are TRBV28 and TRBJ1-1, with TRBD1 as a possible D gene (6 bases). The V gene's germline CDR1 is MDHEN and CDR2 SYDVKM. This CDR3 has 16 residues. The V end was cut by 3 bases, the J end by 4 bases, with 18 bases between.

The CDR3, as DNA: TGTGCCAGCAGCCAGTCCCTGCCCGGGGAAAACGAGCAGTACGTC. The encoded protein is CASSQSLPGENEQYV. The rearrangement joins TRBV14 to TRBJ2-7, with D perhaps TRBD2 (5 bases). CDR3 length: 15 amino acids. Germline V gene data show CDR1 as SGHDN and CDR2 as FVKESK. Trimming took 3 bases from V and 5 from J, leaving 17 bases between them.

The chain carries TRBV7-3 and TRBJ2-1; 8 bases agree with TRBD1. CDR3 length: 16 amino acids. Germline V gene data show CDR1 as SGHTA and CDR2 as FQGTGA. After removal of 5 bases from V and 0 bases from J, the junction contained 6 bases not matched to a gene. In DNA form, the CDR3 reads TGTGCCAGCAGCAGGCAGGGGGCAGGCTCCTACAATGAGCAGTTCTTC. Its protein is CASSRQGAGSYNEQFF.

The V gene is TRBV19, the J gene TRBJ2-3; D gene ambiguous. CDR1 is LNHDA, CDR2 SQIVND, per germline (reference sequence). V lost 5 bases, J lost 0 bases, and 9 bases lay in between. The CDR3 is 14 amino acids. The chain's CDR3 is CASSWSESTDTQYF. The DNA of the CDR3 is TGTGCCAGTAGTTGGTCAGAAAGCACAGATACGCAGTATTTT.

This chain connects TRBV19 to TRBJ1-6; D uncertain. The CDR3 is made up of 13 amino acids. Germline assignment: CDR1 LNHDA and CDR2 SQIVND (reference sequence). Between the trimmed V and J ends, which lost 5 bases and 8 bases, there was a span of 10 bases. CDR3 sequence (DNA): TGTGCCAGTAGTGGGTGGGCGGATTCACCCCTCCACTTT. This encodes CASSGWADSPLHF. Full variable domain (missing parts from reference TRBV19 and TRBJ1-6): DGGITQSPKYLFRKEGQNVTLSCEQNLNHDAMYWYRQDPGQGLRLIYYSQIVNDFQKGDIAEGYSVSREKKESFPLTVTSAQKNPTAFYLCASSGWADSPLHFGNGTRLTVT.

The J gene is TRBJ2-3, the V gene TRBV9; 9 bases map to TRBD2. Per germline, CDR1 SGDLS and CDR2 YYNGEE. The CDR3 is made up of 16 amino acids. Unmatched junction bases numbered 8, after V lost 2 bases and J lost 4 bases. The CDR3 spells CASSVQSGRPADTQYF. CDR3 DNA: TGTGCCAGCAGCGTTCAGAGCGGGAGGCCCGCAGATACGCAGTATTTT.

The chain carries TRBV5-5 and TRBJ2-1, with 7 positions matching TRBD2. The germline V gene has CDR1 SGHKS and CDR2 YYEKEE (reference sequence). The CDR3 has 16 residues. J was trimmed by 8 bases and V by 1 base; bases with no gene match: 12. The DNA of the CDR3 is TGTGCCAGCAGCTTGTCGCGGGAGCCCCGTTTGTATGAGCAGTTCTTC. Protein: CASSLSREPRLYEQFF.